The clone carrying this T cell receptor (beta chain) was recorded once. Its target is unknown. CDR1 SGDLS and CDR2 YYNGEE come from the germline V gene. This CDR3 spans 17 amino acids. The V gene lost 3 bases and the J gene lost 0 bases, with 17 bases spanning the gap. The data belong to a study of T cell repertoires in cytomegalovirus infection. About the study: The authors used CMV epitopes that were HLA-C-restricted (recently identified) and HLA-B-restricted (well studied). Carrying CMV and the relevant HLA type showed in public TCR beta signatures.

Study outcomes and limitations: In two of eight donors, the top clonotype was HLA-C-restricted CMV-specific. CMV carriers with the relevant HLA were identified by cumulative public TCR beta family frequency.

TCRdb processed the reads anew with MiXCR; each CDR3 protein has one entry. Of around 900,000 distinct CDR3 sequences in the sample, roughly 30% were seen once. The source is a human donor in good health (CMV status not recorded). Some clones in this sample may be carry-over from other donors' samples. The sequences come from cultured CD8+ T cells from PBMCs, collected from culture after CMV antigen stimulation. This chain links TRBV9 with TRBJ2-3, with no clear D. CDR3 DNA: TGTGCCAGCAGCGCCCAAAAAATAGGGCGTAGCACAGATACGCAGTATTTT. Protein product: CASSAQKIGRSTDTQYF.